This T cell receptor (beta chain) was documented in a study of cytomegalovirus exposure and HLA in healthy donors. The PCR made use of 60 Vbeta and 13 Jbeta primers. Profiling relied on immunoSEQ multiplex PCR, and the TCRdb table lists in-frame clones only, not all of them. The table shows about 75,000 clones, with around 84% occurring only once. CDR3 length equals 20 residues. V was clipped by 1 base and J by 2 bases; unmatched bases: 10. Germline V gene sequence: CDR1 LGHNA, CDR2 YNFKEQ. The J gene is TRBJ2-3, the V gene TRBV4-2; 15 positions agree with TRBD2. The clonotype was recovered from a man aged 70-80 years in good health and CMV-seropositive. The specimen was PBMCs. CDR3 coding DNA: TGTGCCAGCAGCCAAGCCGGACTAGCGGGGGGGCCGGACCACACAGATACGCAGTATTTT. Translated, it gives CASSQAGLAGGPDHTDTQYF.